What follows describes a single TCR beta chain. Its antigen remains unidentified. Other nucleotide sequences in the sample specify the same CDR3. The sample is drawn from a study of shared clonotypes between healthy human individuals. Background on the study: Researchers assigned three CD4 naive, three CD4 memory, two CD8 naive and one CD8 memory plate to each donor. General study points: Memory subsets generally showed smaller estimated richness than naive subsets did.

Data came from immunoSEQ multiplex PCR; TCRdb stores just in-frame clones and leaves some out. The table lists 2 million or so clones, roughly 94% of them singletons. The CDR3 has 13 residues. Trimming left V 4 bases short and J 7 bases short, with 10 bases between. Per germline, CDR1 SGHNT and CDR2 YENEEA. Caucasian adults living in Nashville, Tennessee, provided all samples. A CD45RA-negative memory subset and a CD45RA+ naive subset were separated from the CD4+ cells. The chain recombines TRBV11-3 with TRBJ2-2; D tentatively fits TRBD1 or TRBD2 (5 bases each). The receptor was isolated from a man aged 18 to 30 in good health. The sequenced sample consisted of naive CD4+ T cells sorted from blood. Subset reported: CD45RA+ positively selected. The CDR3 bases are TGTGCCAGCAGCTCCAGGGAGAGCGGGGAGCTGTTTTTT. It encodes CASSSRESGELFF.